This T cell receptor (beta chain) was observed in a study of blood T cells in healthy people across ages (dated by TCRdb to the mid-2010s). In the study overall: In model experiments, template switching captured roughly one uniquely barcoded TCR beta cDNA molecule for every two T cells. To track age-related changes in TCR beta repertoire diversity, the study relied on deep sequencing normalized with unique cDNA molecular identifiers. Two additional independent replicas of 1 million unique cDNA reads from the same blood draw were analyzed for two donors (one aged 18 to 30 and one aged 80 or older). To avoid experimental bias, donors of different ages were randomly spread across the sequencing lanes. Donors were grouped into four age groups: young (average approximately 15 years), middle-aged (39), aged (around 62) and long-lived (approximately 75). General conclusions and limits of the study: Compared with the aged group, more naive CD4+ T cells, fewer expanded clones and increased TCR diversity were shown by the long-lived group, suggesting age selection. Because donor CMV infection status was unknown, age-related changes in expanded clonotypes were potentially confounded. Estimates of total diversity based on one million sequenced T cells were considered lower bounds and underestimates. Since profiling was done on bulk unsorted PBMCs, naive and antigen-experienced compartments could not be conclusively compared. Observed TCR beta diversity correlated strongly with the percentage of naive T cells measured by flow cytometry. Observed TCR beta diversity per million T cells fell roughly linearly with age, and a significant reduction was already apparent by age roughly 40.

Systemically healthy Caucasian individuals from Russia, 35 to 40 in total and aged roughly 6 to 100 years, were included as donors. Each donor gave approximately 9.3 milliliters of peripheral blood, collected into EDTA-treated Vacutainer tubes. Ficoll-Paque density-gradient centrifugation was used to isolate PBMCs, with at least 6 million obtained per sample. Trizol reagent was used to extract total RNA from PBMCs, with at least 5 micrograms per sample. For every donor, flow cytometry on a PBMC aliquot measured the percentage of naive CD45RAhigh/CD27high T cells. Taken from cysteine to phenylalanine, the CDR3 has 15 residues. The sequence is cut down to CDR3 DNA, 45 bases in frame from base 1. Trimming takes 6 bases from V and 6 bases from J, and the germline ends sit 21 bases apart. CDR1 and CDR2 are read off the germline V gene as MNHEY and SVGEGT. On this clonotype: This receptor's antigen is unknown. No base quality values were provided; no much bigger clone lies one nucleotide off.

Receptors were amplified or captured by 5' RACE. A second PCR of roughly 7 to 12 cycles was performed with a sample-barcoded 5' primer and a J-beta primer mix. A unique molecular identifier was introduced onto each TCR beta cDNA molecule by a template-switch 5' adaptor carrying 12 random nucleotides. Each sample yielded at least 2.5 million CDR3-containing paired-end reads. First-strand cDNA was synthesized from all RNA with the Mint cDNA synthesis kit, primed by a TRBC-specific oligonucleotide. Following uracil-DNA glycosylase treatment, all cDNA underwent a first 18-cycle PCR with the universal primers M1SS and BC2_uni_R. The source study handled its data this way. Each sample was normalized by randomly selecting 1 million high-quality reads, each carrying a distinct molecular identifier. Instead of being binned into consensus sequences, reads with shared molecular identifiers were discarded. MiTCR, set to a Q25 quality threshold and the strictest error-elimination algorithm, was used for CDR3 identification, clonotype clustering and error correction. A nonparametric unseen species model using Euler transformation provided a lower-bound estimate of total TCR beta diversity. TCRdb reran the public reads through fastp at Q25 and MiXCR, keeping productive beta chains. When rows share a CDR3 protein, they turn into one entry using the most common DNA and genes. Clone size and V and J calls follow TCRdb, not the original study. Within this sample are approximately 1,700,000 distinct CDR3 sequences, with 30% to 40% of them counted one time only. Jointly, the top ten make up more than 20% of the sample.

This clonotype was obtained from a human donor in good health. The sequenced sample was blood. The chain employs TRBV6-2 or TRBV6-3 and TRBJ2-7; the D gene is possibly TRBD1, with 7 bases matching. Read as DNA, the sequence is TGTGCCAGCAGATCCCCCCCAGGGGGGCCGAGCGAGCAGTACTTC. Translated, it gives CASRSPPGGPSEQYF.